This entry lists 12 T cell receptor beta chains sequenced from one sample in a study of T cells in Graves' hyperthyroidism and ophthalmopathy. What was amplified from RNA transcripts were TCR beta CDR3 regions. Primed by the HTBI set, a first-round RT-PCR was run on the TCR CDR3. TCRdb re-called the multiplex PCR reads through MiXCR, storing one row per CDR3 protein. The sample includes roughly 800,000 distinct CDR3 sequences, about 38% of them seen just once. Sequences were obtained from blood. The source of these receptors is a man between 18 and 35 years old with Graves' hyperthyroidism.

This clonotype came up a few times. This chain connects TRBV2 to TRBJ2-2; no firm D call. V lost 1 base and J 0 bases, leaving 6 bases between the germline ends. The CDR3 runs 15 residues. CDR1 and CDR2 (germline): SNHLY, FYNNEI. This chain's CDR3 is CASSEEGTNTGELFF. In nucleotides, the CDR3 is TGTGCCAGCAGTGAAGAGGGAACGAACACCGGGGAGCTGTTTTTT.

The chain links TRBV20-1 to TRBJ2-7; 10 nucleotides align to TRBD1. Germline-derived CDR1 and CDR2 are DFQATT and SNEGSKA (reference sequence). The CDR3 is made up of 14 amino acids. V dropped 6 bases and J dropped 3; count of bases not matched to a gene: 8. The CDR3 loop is CSAWDRGELYEQYF. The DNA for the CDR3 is TGCAGTGCGTGGGACAGGGGAGAACTCTACGAGCAGTACTTC.

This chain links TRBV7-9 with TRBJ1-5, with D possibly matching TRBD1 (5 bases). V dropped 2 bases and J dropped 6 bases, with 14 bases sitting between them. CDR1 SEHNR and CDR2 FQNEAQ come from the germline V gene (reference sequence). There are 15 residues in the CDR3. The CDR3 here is CASSLLAGQRQPQHF. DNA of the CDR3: TGTGCCAGCAGCTTACTAGCGGGGCAACGTCAGCCCCAGCATTTT.

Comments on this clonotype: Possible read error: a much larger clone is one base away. CDR3 amino acids: CASTGSQPQHF. As DNA, the CDR3 is TGTGCCAGCACCGGGAGTCAGCCCCAGCATTTT. The V and J genes are TRBV2 and TRBJ1-5, with unresolved D. This CDR3 is 11 amino acids long. V gave up 7 bases and J gave up 6 bases, with 7 bases separating them. Germline assignment: CDR1 SNHLY and CDR2 FYNNEI.

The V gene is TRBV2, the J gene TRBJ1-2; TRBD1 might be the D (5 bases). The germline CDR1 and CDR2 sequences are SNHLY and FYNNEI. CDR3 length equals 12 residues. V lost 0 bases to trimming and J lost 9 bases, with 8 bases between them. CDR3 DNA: TGTGCCAGCAGTGAAGCGCAGGGAAGCTACACCTTC. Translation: CASSEAQGSYTF.

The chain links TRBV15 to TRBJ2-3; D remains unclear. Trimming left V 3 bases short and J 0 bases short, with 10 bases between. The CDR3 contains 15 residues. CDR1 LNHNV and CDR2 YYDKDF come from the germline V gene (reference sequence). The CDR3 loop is CATSSGSTSTDTQYF. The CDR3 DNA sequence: TGTGCCACCAGCAGCGGGTCTACTAGCACAGATACGCAGTATTTT.

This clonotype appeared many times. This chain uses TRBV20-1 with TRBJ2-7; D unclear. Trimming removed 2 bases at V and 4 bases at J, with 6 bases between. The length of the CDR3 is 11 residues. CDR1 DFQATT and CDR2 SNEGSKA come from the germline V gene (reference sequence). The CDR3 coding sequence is TGCAGTGCTAGACGCTGGTACGAGCAGTACTTC. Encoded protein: CSARRWYEQYF.

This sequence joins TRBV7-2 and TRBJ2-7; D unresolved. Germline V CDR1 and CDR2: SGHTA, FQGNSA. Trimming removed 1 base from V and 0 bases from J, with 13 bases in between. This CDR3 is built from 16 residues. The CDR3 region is CASSLVRTVSSYEQYF. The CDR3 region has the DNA TGTGCCAGCAGCTTAGTAAGGACGGTAAGCTCCTACGAGCAGTACTTC.

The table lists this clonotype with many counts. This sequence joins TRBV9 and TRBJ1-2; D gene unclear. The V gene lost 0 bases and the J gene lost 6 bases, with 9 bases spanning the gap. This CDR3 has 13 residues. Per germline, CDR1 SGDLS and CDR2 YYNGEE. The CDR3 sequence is CASSVEGTDGYTF. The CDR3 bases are TGTGCCAGCAGCGTAGAGGGCACGGATGGCTACACCTTC.

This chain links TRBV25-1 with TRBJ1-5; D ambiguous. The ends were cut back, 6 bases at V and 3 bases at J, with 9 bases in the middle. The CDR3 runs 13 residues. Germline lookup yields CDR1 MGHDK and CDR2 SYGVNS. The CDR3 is CASRIYPNQPQHF. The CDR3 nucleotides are TGTGCCAGCAGAATCTACCCCAATCAGCCCCAGCATTTT.

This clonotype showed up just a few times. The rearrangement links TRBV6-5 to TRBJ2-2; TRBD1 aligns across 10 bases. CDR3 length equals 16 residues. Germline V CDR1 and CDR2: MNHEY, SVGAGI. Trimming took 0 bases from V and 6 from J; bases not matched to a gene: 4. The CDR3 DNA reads TGTGCCAGCAGTTACTCGACGACAGGGGGCTCCGGGGAGCTGTTTTTT. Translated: CASSYSTTGGSGELFF.

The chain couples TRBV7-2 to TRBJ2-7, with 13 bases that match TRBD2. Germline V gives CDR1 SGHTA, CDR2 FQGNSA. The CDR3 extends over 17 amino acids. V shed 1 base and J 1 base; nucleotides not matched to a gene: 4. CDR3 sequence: CASSLGGLAGASYEQYF. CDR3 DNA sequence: TGTGCCAGCAGCTTAGGAGGACTAGCGGGGGCTTCCTACGAGCAGTACTTC.